The source of this TCR beta chain is a study of blood T cell repertoires in COVID-19. Germline V gene lookup returns CDR1 SNHLY and CDR2 FYNNEI. V gave up 8 bases and J gave up 5 bases, with 15 bases separating them. The CDR3 covers 14 residues. Sequencing used immunoSEQ multiplex PCR; TCRdb keeps in-frame clones, though not all of them. The sample shows about 140,000 clones, roughly three quarters of them seen only once. The sequencing sample was made of peripheral blood. The chain recombines TRBV2 with TRBJ2-2; perhaps TRBD2 as D (7 bases). The sequence derives from a man in his forties or fifties with active or convalescent COVID-19. CDR3 nucleotides: TGTGCCAGCGGGCGGGGGCTATGGACCGGGGAGCTGTTTTTT. Its protein product is CASGRGLWTGELFF.